What follows are 19 T cell receptor beta chains derived from one specimen sequenced in a study of cytotoxic CD8 clonotypes in ibrutinib-treated CLL. The repertoire was sequenced with immunoSEQ multiplex PCR; TCRdb's copy has only in-frame clones and lacks some. The data contain around 310,000 clones, 70% to 80% of them seen just once; the ten biggest clones take up 6.5% to 8%. Here the sequenced sample was PBMCs, taken before ibrutinib treatment. Receptors were obtained from a human donor with chronic lymphocytic leukemia.

The chain couples TRBV18 to TRBJ1-2; weak D call: TRBD1 (5 bases). V was cut by 2 bases and J by 4 bases, with 8 bases left in between. In germline, CDR1 is KGHSH, CDR2 LQKENI. The CDR3 runs to 13 residues. The CDR3 sequence is CASSPGDGYGYTF. In DNA, the CDR3 is TGTGCCAGCTCACCAGGGGACGGCTATGGCTACACCTTC.

This clone was detected only once. V is TRBV6-1 and J is TRBJ2-7; 7 bases are a match to TRBD2. This CDR3 region has 14 residues. V shed 7 bases, J shed 6 bases, and the junction held 12 bases outside the gene matches. CDR1 and CDR2 from the germline V gene are MNHNS and SASEGT. CDR3 nucleotide sequence: TGTGCCAGCACCAGATGGGGGGGAGCGGGCGAGCAGTACTTC. Translated: CASTRWGGAGEQYF.

The chain uses TRBV20-1 and TRBJ1-1; no firm D call. Germline V gene data show CDR1 as DFQATT and CDR2 as SNEGSKA (reference sequence). V was trimmed by 3 bases and J by 7 bases, leaving 9 bases between them. This CDR3 spans 11 amino acids. The CDR3 region is CSASVPIEAFF. CDR3 nucleotides: TGCAGTGCTAGCGTTCCAATTGAAGCTTTCTTT.

The chain recombines TRBV10-3 with TRBJ1-4; TRBD1 aligns across 8 bases. CDR3 size: 15 residues. V was clipped by 6 bases and J by 4 bases; unmatched bases: 7. The V gene's germline CDR1 is ENHRY and CDR2 SYGVKD. CDR3 coding DNA: TGTGCCATCAGCCCCTCGACAGGGGTTAATGAAAAACTGTTTTTT. Amino acid sequence: CAISPSTGVNEKLFF.

This clone came up a few times. CDR3 amino acids: CASSIRWARDYEQYF. CDR3 sequence (DNA): TGTGCCAGTAGTATACGGTGGGCTAGGGACTACGAGCAGTACTTC. The rearrangement joins TRBV19 to TRBJ2-7; D not resolved. Germline CDR1 reads LNHDA; CDR2 reads SQIVND (reference sequence). This CDR3 has 15 amino acids. V gave up 2 bases and J gave up 3 bases, with 14 bases separating them.

The rearrangement joins TRBV19 to TRBJ2-3; maybe TRBD1 (5 bases). CDR1 and CDR2 (germline): LNHDA, SQIVND (reference sequence). The ends were cut back, 1 base at V and 0 bases at J, with 11 bases in the middle. This CDR3 spans 16 amino acids. CDR3 residues: CASSIVPDRSTDTQYF. The CDR3 DNA reads as TGTGCCAGTAGTATAGTCCCCGACAGAAGCACAGATACGCAGTATTTT.

This clone is a singleton in its sample. V is TRBV7-2 and J is TRBJ2-3; 11 bases fit TRBD2. Germline V lookup: CDR1 SGHTA, CDR2 FQGNSA. Losses at the gene ends were 6 bases for V and 4 bases for J; bases not matched to a gene: 3. The CDR3 totals 14 residues. CDR3 sequence: CASRDSGRADTQYF. In nucleotides, the CDR3 is TGTGCCAGCAGAGATAGCGGGAGGGCAGATACGCAGTATTTT.

The chain recombines TRBV28 with TRBJ2-3, with 9 bases fitting TRBD1. Per germline, CDR1 MDHEN and CDR2 SYDVKM. CDR3 length equals 15 residues. J was trimmed by 2 bases and V by 5 bases; bases with no gene match: 5. The CDR3 loop reads CASSDRGIHTDTQYF. CDR3 in DNA: TGTGCCAGCAGTGACAGGGGGATACACACAGATACGCAGTATTTT. The entire variable domain, with the rest obtained from reference TRBV28 and TRBJ2-3, is as follows: DVKVTQSSRYLVKRTGEKVFLECVQDMDHENMFWYRQDPGLGLRLIYFSYDVKMKEKGDIPEGYSVSREKKERFSLILESASTNQTSMYLCASSDRGIHTDTQYFGPGTRLTVL.

The rearrangement links TRBV27 to TRBJ1-5; D is possibly TRBD1 (5 bases). This CDR3 spans 13 amino acids. Germline V CDR1 and CDR2: MNHEY, SMNVEV (reference sequence). Trimming stripped 5 bases from V and 4 bases from J, with 9 bases between. CDR3 DNA: TGTGCCAGCAGTCCCAGGGAAAATCAGCCCCAGCATTTT. It codes for CASSPRENQPQHF.

This chain links TRBV19 with TRBJ2-7, with a tentative D call TRBD2 (6 bases). The CDR3 spans 13 residues. Germline lookup yields CDR1 LNHDA and CDR2 SQIVND (reference sequence). V shed 5 bases and J shed 3 bases, with 11 bases lying between them. CDR3 DNA sequence: TGTGCCAGTAGTGCGGGGCGGAACTACGAGCAGTACTTC. Translation gives CASSAGRNYEQYF. Filled out from reference TRBV19 and TRBJ2-7, the complete variable domain reads DGGITQSPKYLFRKEGQNVTLSCEQNLNHDAMYWYRQDPGQGLRLIYYSQIVNDFQKGDIAEGYSVSREKKESFPLTVTSAQKNPTAFYLCASSAGRNYEQYFGPGTRLTVT.

For the CDR3, the DNA is TGCAGCCTCATCCCAGGGACAACCGGGACTAGGAATGAGCAGTTCTTC. Amino acid sequence: CSLIPGTTGTRNEQFF. The chain employs TRBV29-1 and TRBJ2-1; 8 bases agree with TRBD2. J gave up 7 bases and V 8 bases, and 19 bases lay outside the gene matches. This CDR3 is 16 amino acids long. Germline-derived CDR1 and CDR2 are SQVTM and ANQGSEA.

This rearrangement joins TRBV28 to TRBJ2-3, with D hard to call. Germline CDR1 MDHEN, CDR2 SYDVKM. The V end lost 4 bases, the J end lost 0 bases, and 14 bases lay between the germline ends. The CDR3 sequence is 16 residues long. In nucleotides, the CDR3 is TGTGCCAGCAGTTCCTCCCGACGGGCTAGCACAGATACGCAGTATTTT. Translation gives CASSSSRRASTDTQYF. Full variable domain (rest looked up from reference TRBV28 and TRBJ2-3): DVKVTQSSRYLVKRTGEKVFLECVQDMDHENMFWYRQDPGLGLRLIYFSYDVKMKEKGDIPEGYSVSREKKERFSLILESASTNQTSMYLCASSSSRRASTDTQYFGPGTRLTVL.

The rearrangement uses TRBV5-1 and TRBJ2-3; TRBD2 matches at 9 bases. Per germline, CDR1 SGHRS and CDR2 YFSETQ. This CDR3 region has 16 residues. After removal of 4 bases from V and 2 bases from J, the junction contained 8 bases not matched to a gene. Written as DNA, the CDR3 is TGCGCCAGCAGCCCCCCTAGCGGGGCGGACACAGATACGCAGTATTTT. Translation: CASSPPSGADTDTQYF. Full variable domain (rest looked up from reference TRBV5-1 and TRBJ2-3): KAGVTQTPRYLIKTRGQQVTLSCSPISGHRSVSWYQQTPGQGLQFLFEYFSETQRNKGNFPGRFSGRQFSNSRSEMNVSTLELGDSALYLCASSPPSGADTDTQYFGPGTRLTVL.

This chain links TRBV30 with TRBJ2-7; TRBD1 might be the D (7 bases). CDR3 size: 14 residues. CDR1 and CDR2 from the germline V gene are GTSNPN and SVGIG (reference sequence). V was clipped by 2 bases and J by 3 bases, with 14 bases between them. The CDR3 spells CAWSPVQGGYEQYF. CDR3 sequence (DNA): TGTGCCTGGAGTCCGGTCCAGGGGGGCTACGAGCAGTACTTC.

The table lists this clone with a count of one. V is TRBV18 and J is TRBJ2-7, with a tentative D call TRBD2 (6 bases). The ends were cut back, 0 bases at V and 6 bases at J, with 12 bases in the middle. Germline CDR1 and CDR2: KGHSH and LQKENI. The CDR3 extends over 14 amino acids. The CDR3 nucleotides are TGTGCCAGCTCACCACCGCTTGGAGGGGCCGAGCAGTACTTC. It yields the protein CASSPPLGGAEQYF. The variable domain in full, with the rest retrieved from reference TRBV18 and TRBJ2-7, is NAGVMQNPRHLVRRRGQEARLRCSPMKGHSHVYWYRQLPEEGLKFMVYLQKENIIDESGMPKERFSAEFPKEGPSILRIQQVVRGDSAAYFCASSPPLGGAEQYFGPGTRLTVT.

The V call is TRBV11-2, the J call TRBJ2-3; TRBD2 aligns across 7 bases. Germline CDR1 and CDR2: SGHAT and FQNNGV. The V and J ends lost 5 bases and 4 bases, in that order; junction bases with no gene match: 12. This CDR3 has 16 residues. For the CDR3, the DNA is TGTGCCAGCAGCCCACGACTAGCCAAGGCAGCAGATACGCAGTATTTT. Its protein is CASSPRLAKAADTQYF.

The chain employs TRBV5-6 and TRBJ2-7; D is perhaps TRBD1 (6 bases). Germline V lookup: CDR1 SGHDT, CDR2 YYEEEE. The V gene lost 3 bases and the J gene lost 3 bases, with 10 bases spanning the gap. The CDR3 consists of 13 residues. In nucleotides, the CDR3 is TGTGCCAGCAGCTCCGACAGGAGCTACGAGCAGTACTTC. Translating gives CASSSDRSYEQYF.

The chain carries TRBV5-1 and TRBJ2-3; 8 positions match TRBD1. Per germline, CDR1 SGHRS and CDR2 YFSETQ. CDR3 length: 16 residues. J was trimmed by 5 bases and V by 1 base; bases with no gene match: 9. CDR3 amino acids: CASSLNPGQGGDTQYF. The CDR3 bases are TGCGCCAGCAGCTTGAACCCCGGACAGGGAGGAGATACGCAGTATTTT.

The gene calls are TRBV15 and TRBJ2-3; TRBD1 is a possible D gene (5 bases). This CDR3 region has 14 residues. Germline CDR1 reads LNHNV; CDR2 reads YYDKDF (reference sequence). V was cut by 1 base and J by 2 bases, with 7 bases left in between. The CDR3 sequence is CATSRVDNTDTQYF. The CDR3 bases are TGTGCCACCAGCAGAGTGGACAACACAGATACGCAGTATTTT.